The 21 T cell receptor beta chains reported below all come from one sample, sequenced in a study of PD-1 blockade in classical Hodgkin lymphoma. Described time point: newly diagnosed, previously untreated cHL patient sample. Magnetic negative selection was used to purify CD4+ T cells from PBMCs that had been thawed. Only in-frame clones appear in the TCRdb table, and some are missing; sequencing was by immunoSEQ multiplex PCR. The sample yields approximately 26,000 clones, roughly 89% seen once. Sequences were obtained from CD4+ T cells from blood. Receptor source: a human donor with classical Hodgkin lymphoma.

V and J are TRBV5-1 and TRBJ2-1; TRBD2 matches at 10 bases. Germline CDR1 is SGHRS and CDR2 is YFSETQ. CDR3 length: 15 residues. Trimming removed 5 bases from V and 5 bases from J; junction bases left unmatched: 7. DNA of the CDR3: TGCGCCAGCAGTCGTATAGCGGGGGGACACAATGAGCAGTTCTTC. Residues: CASSRIAGGHNEQFF.

The V call is TRBV19, the J call TRBJ2-3; D perhaps matches TRBD1 (6 bases). Between the trimmed V and J ends, which lost 3 bases and 2 bases, there was a span of 9 bases. From germline, CDR1 is LNHDA and CDR2 SQIVND (reference sequence). This CDR3 contains 14 residues. Written as DNA, the CDR3 is TGTGCCAGTAGTATTGGGGGCGACACAGATACGCAGTATTTT. Encoded protein: CASSIGGDTDTQYF.

The chain has TRBV19 and TRBJ1-5; no clear D gene. CDR3 length: 13 residues. The germline CDR1 and CDR2 sequences are LNHDA and SQIVND (reference sequence). Trimming cost V 5 bases and J 3 bases, with 8 bases left between them. In DNA form, the CDR3 reads TGTGCCAGTAGTGGGCAGACCAATCAGCCCCAGCATTTT. It encodes CASSGQTNQPQHF.

The chain has TRBV30 and TRBJ1-1, with D hard to call. V lost 4 bases and J 2 bases, leaving 11 bases between the germline ends. CDR1 and CDR2 (germline): GTSNPN, SVGIG (reference sequence). The CDR3 contains 13 residues. CDR3 sequence (DNA): TGTGCCTGGAATCGGCAGGTAAACACTGAAGCTTTCTTT. This sequence encodes CAWNRQVNTEAFF.

This clone was picked up one time. CDR3 bases: TGTGCCAGCACTGGGCCAAAGACCGTTTTGGATGAGCAGTTCTTC. Protein product: CASTGPKTVLDEQFF. The chain joins TRBV2 to TRBJ2-1; D gene ambiguous. The CDR3 extends over 15 amino acids. The V and J ends lost 7 bases and 8 bases respectively, with 21 bases between them. CDR1 and CDR2 (germline): SNHLY, FYNNEI.

The chain links TRBV11-3 to TRBJ2-1; 9 bases fit TRBD1. The CDR3 spans 14 residues. Germline CDR1 is SGHNT and CDR2 is YENEEA. Germline trimming cut 9 bases from V and 4 bases from J; bases unmatched to any gene: 7. CDR3 sequence reads: CASGRGQGYNEQFF. The CDR3 DNA follows: TGTGCCAGTGGCAGAGGACAGGGGTACAATGAGCAGTTCTTC. The whole variable domain, remainder taken from reference TRBV11-3 and TRBJ2-1, is EAGVVQSPRYKIIEKKQPVAFWCNPISGHNTLYWYLQNLGQGPELLIRYENEEAVDDSQLPKDRFSAERLKGVDSTLKIQPAELGDSAVYLCASGRGQGYNEQFFGPGTRLTVL.

This clone was seen once. The chain combines TRBV28 with TRBJ1-5; D perhaps matches TRBD1 (5 bases). This CDR3 region has 16 residues. Germline V lookup: CDR1 MDHEN, CDR2 SYDVKM. V was shortened by 5 bases and J by 7 bases, with 21 bases between the two germline ends. This CDR3 is CASSPDDPGVNQPQHF. In DNA form, the CDR3 reads TGTGCCAGCAGTCCTGATGACCCGGGGGTGAACCAGCCCCAGCATTTT. The whole variable domain, remainder taken from reference TRBV28 and TRBJ1-5, is DVKVTQSSRYLVKRTGEKVFLECVQDMDHENMFWYRQDPGLGLRLIYFSYDVKMKEKGDIPEGYSVSREKKERFSLILESASTNQTSMYLCASSPDDPGVNQPQHFGDGTRLSIL.

This chain uses TRBV7-9 with TRBJ2-1; D is undetermined. Germline V gene lookup returns CDR1 SEHNR and CDR2 FQNEAQ (reference sequence). The ends were cut back, 5 bases at V and 9 bases at J, with 17 bases in the middle. The CDR3 contains 14 residues. CDR3 amino acids: CASSPILEGGEQFF. The CDR3 region has the DNA TGTGCCAGCAGCCCGATTCTAGAAGGCGGTGAGCAGTTCTTC.

The rearrangement uses TRBV4-3 and TRBJ2-2; the D gene could be TRBD1 or TRBD2 (6 bases each). CDR1 is LGHNA and CDR2 is YSLEER in the germline V gene. This CDR3 region has 16 residues. V was pared by 3 bases and J by 5 bases, with 16 bases between. The CDR3 loop is CASSHWGAGGTGELFF. CDR3 DNA: TGCGCCAGCAGCCACTGGGGGGCCGGTGGTACCGGGGAGCTGTTTTTT.

In nucleotides, the CDR3 is TGTGCCAGCTCACCACGTGACGGAGGGGTCACTGAAGCTTTCTTT. Protein sequence: CASSPRDGGVTEAFF. The V and J genes are TRBV18 and TRBJ1-1; maybe TRBD1 (5 bases). This CDR3 contains 15 residues. Germline V gives CDR1 KGHSH, CDR2 LQKENI. The V end lost 1 base, the J end lost 4 bases, and 13 bases lay between the germline ends.

The chain has TRBV5-4 and TRBJ1-2; D gene ambiguous. This CDR3 has 15 amino acids. V was cut by 0 bases and J by 7 bases, with 16 bases left in between. CDR1 and CDR2 (germline): SGHNT, YYREEE (reference sequence). CDR3 protein: CASSLVSPISGGYTF. CDR3 nucleotides: TGTGCCAGCAGCTTGGTCAGTCCTATATCCGGTGGCTACACCTTC.

CDR3 loop: CASSQAGTSGYGEQFF. CDR3 coding DNA: TGTGCCAGCAGCCAAGCCGGGACTAGCGGGTACGGTGAGCAGTTCTTC. The V and J genes are TRBV14 and TRBJ2-1; 12 bases are a match to TRBD2. Germline loops: CDR1 SGHDN, CDR2 FVKESK. V was clipped by 1 base and J by 9 bases; unmatched bases: 7. The CDR3 loop spans 16 amino acids.

The chain joins TRBV10-1 to TRBJ2-7; 9 nucleotides match TRBD1. The CDR3 has 15 residues. Germline assignment: CDR1 WNHNN and CDR2 SYGVQD (reference sequence). J lost 7 bases, V lost 0 bases, and 7 bases had no gene match. CDR3 bases: TGCGCCAGCAGTGAGTCTGACAGGGGGGGTTGTGAGCAGTACTTC. This codes for CASSESDRGGCEQYF.

This chain connects TRBV30 to TRBJ1-1; perhaps TRBD1 as D (6 bases). V lost 4 bases and J lost 4, with 13 bases in between. This CDR3 comprises 13 residues. Per the germline V gene, CDR1 is GTSNPN and CDR2 is SVGIG (reference sequence). CDR3 residues: CAWTVDRTTEAFF. DNA of the CDR3: TGTGCCTGGACCGTCGACAGGACCACTGAAGCTTTCTTT.

The rearrangement uses TRBV6-1 and TRBJ2-2; D might be TRBD2 (6 bases). V was cut by 4 bases and J by 1 base, with 10 bases left in between. Germline V gives CDR1 MNHNS, CDR2 SASEGT. This CDR3 comprises 15 residues. The CDR3 sequence is CASSATSKNTGELFF. CDR3 nucleotide sequence: TGTGCCAGCAGTGCGACTAGTAAGAACACCGGGGAGCTGTTTTTT.

The CDR3 region is CASSGVNQETQYF. CDR3 in DNA: TGTGCCAGCAGCGGGGTAAATCAAGAGACCCAGTACTTC. The chain is built from TRBV7-7 and TRBJ2-5; no clear D gene. Germline V gene lookup returns CDR1 SSHAT and CDR2 FNYEAQ (reference sequence). V shed 5 bases and J shed 2 bases, with 9 bases lying between them. This CDR3 is 13 amino acids long.

The chain has TRBV6-5 and TRBJ1-3, with D maybe TRBD1 (5 bases). The CDR3 loop spans 15 amino acids. The V gene lost 4 bases and the J gene lost 2 bases, with 12 bases spanning the gap. CDR1 and CDR2 (germline): MNHEY, SVGAGI. In nucleotides, the CDR3 is TGTGCCAGCAGTTCGTCCGGGACGCCTGGAAACACCATATATTTT. Translation gives CASSSSGTPGNTIYF.

The chain links TRBV7-3 to TRBJ1-2; D not resolved. Between the trimmed V and J ends, which lost 6 bases and 8 bases, there was a span of 16 bases. Per the germline V gene, CDR1 is SGHTA and CDR2 is FQGTGA. CDR3 length: 13 residues. CDR3 amino acids: CASSSDRLSGYTF. CDR3 DNA: TGTGCCAGCAGTTCGGACCGACTCTCCGGCTACACCTTC. The full variable domain, with the rest looked up from reference TRBV7-3 and TRBJ1-2, is GAGVSQTPSNKVTEKGKYVELRCDPISGHTALYWYRQSLGQGPEFLIYFQGTGAADDSGLPNDRFFAVRPEGSVSTLKIQRTERGDSAVYLCASSSDRLSGYTFGSGTRLTVV.

J is TRBJ1-5 and V is TRBV6-4; D not resolved. The CDR3 totals 15 residues. V lost 0 bases to trimming and J lost 2 bases, with 8 bases between them. CDR1 and CDR2 (germline): MRHNA, SNTAGT. CDR3 in amino acids: CASSDSRQGNQPQHF. The CDR3, as DNA: TGTGCCAGCAGTGACTCGAGGCAGGGCAATCAGCCCCAGCATTTT.

The chain links TRBV29-1 to TRBJ2-3, with 7 bases that match TRBD1. CDR1 and CDR2 from the germline V gene are SQVTM and ANQGSEA. V was pared by 5 bases and J by 3 bases, with 5 bases of the junction left unmatched. The CDR3 length is 13 residues. In DNA form, the CDR3 reads TGCAGCGTTAGTCCAGGGGGTACAGATACGCAGTATTTT. Its protein product is CSVSPGGTDTQYF.

In DNA, the CDR3 is TGTGCCAGCTCACCCTCCTTAGCGGAAGGTTTGGACAATGAGCAGTTCTTC. The encoded protein is CASSPSLAEGLDNEQFF. The rearrangement links TRBV18 to TRBJ2-1, with a weak D call TRBD2 (6 bases). Germline V gene data show CDR1 as KGHSH and CDR2 as LQKENI. The CDR3 consists of 17 residues. V shed 3 bases and J shed 5 bases, with 20 bases lying between them.